This entry describes one TCR beta chain. Many counts were recorded for this clonotype. The antigen this receptor binds is unknown. It has no much larger one-base neighbor in the sample; base qualities were not kept. Amplification of TCR beta CDR3 regions was carried out from RNA transcripts. The TCR CDR3 was subjected to a first round of RT-PCR using the HTBI primer set and the Qiagen OneStep RT-PCR kit. The libraries were constructed in a second round of multiplex PCR and then size-selected and purified. The libraries were sequenced on an Illumina HiSeq2000 using paired-end 100 bp reads. Per the authors' processing: Raw data were processed with SOAPnuke, discarding reads with adapters, uncalled bases, mean Phred below 15, or no exact constant-primer or identifier match. High-quality paired reads were merged using COPE v1.2.5, and each unique nucleotide sequence was defined as a clonotype. Clonotypes were aligned to IMGT TRBV, TRBD and TRBJ reference segments using MiTCR v1.1. The analysis included only V-J combinations with a frequency above 0.0001, which together covered roughly 99% of the repertoires. The TCS score was defined as F50 (clonal expansion) divided by E x V (chaos), with BLOSUM62-based TCRdist calculated between CDR3 peptides within each V-J. Welch's t-statistics and random forest reduced roughly 530 V-J features to roughly 13, which were used in a naive Bayes classifier (R e1071). In-frame beta chains were kept once TCRdb had trimmed the public reads at Q25 with fastp and called clones with MiXCR. Identical CDR3 protein sequences are pooled into one entry, listed with their most common genes and DNA. The V and J calls shown here were made by TCRdb, not taken from the authors' results. Present in this sample are about 250,000 distinct CDR3 sequences, 13% to 15% of which were seen just once. The ten most abundant clones make up 30% of the sample.

Hyperthyroidism patients were newly diagnosed, had a disease duration of under 2 months, and were aged 18 to 65 years. The study excluded patients with uncontrolled infections, other autoimmune diseases, pregnancy or lactation. Diagnoses relied on clinical symptoms, serum thyroxine and TRAb, thyroid ultrasound and orbital computed tomography. For progressor patients, blood was drawn at the first diagnosis of hyperthyroidism, before any ophthalmopathy symptoms had appeared. Ficoll-Paque density gradient centrifugation was used to isolate PBMCs from approximately 10 ml of fresh peripheral blood. Progressor patients were defined as those initially diagnosed with Graves' hyperthyroidism in whom ophthalmopathy developed during follow-up. Total RNA was extracted with Trizol reagent, and quality was checked on an Agilent 2100 Bioanalyzer. This sample was taken from a study of T cells in Graves' hyperthyroidism and ophthalmopathy (dated by TCRdb to the late 2010s). With respect to the entire study: Peripheral blood was sampled at the time of initial diagnosis, prior to any treatment. A discovery cohort of roughly 100 patients, roughly 45 with Graves' ophthalmopathy and 57 with stable Graves' hyperthyroidism, was used to find distinguishing TCR V-J signatures. Whether ophthalmopathy could be predicted prospectively was tested in an independent validation cohort made up of roughly 19 hyperthyroidism patients plus 17 patients who later progressed to ophthalmopathy. The roughly 90 discovery patients were divided at random into training and test sets in a 7:3 ratio. In addition, the study compared T-cell repertoires in thyroid tissue and in blood from over 5 Graves' hyperthyroidism patients. Following sampling, methimazole starting at 30 mg daily was given to hyperthyroidism patients, and high-dose intravenous methylprednisolone was given to ophthalmopathy patients. The paper describes TCR Vbeta CDR3 sequencing of more than 120 peripheral blood samples, made up of 43 ophthalmopathy patients, approximately 76 hyperthyroidism patients and approximately 17 progressor patients. Paper-wide results and their limitations: During validation, the model predicted progression to ophthalmopathy a median of approximately 6 months ahead of onset, with 70.59% sensitivity and under 85% specificity. Most expanded thyroid clonotypes (frequency above 0.001) were also detected in blood, suggesting blood repertoires may reflect thyroid immune responses. Sample size was not statistically predetermined, and blinding of investigators to group allocation was not performed. Ophthalmopathy was separated from stable hyperthyroidism by a 13 V-J signature model, with approximately 86% sensitivity and roughly 84% specificity obtained in cross-validation and 80%/75% obtained in testing.

The CDR3 spans 15 residues, from the cysteine through the phenylalanine. Left in the record is the CDR3 DNA by itself, 45 bases read in frame from the first base. According to the germline V gene, CDR1 reads SQVTM and CDR2 reads ANQGSEA. V lost 6 bases and J lost 2 bases, and the count of bases not matched to a germline gene is 7. The source material was blood. Recombination connected TRBV29-1 to TRBJ1-5, with 10 bases aligning to TRBD1. The sequence came from a woman between 45 and 60 years old with Graves' hyperthyroidism that later progressed to Graves' ophthalmopathy. The DNA is TGCAGCGTCCACGCCGGGACAGGGGGCAATCAGCCCCAGCATTTT. This is translated as CSVHAGTGGNQPQHF.